The 13 T cell receptor beta chains reported below all come from one sample, sequenced in a study of memory B cells and T cells in multiple sclerosis (dated by TCRdb to 2016 to 2019). The library relied on the immunoSEQ multiplex PCR assay. TCRdb carries this immuneACCESS record with in-frame sequences only. Its versions omit some clonotypes, under half of them owing to an unresolved V gene in the studies checked, with the rest unexplained. For this sample the table gives approximately 30,000 clones, of which about 84% were detected only once. The ten largest clones take up approximately 2.6% of the sample. Autoproliferating (CFSEdim) and non-proliferating (CFSEhi) T cell fractions were sequenced separately after stimulus-free culture of CFSE-labeled PBMCs. In total, roughly 4.5x10^7 CFSE-labeled PBMCs were cultured without stimulus for roughly 7 days, after which replicate wells were pooled. Which antigens these TCRs recognize remains unknown.

Sequencing input: PBMCs from blood kept in culture. The receptor source for this set is a human donor with multiple sclerosis.

The chain couples TRBV28 to TRBJ2-1; D gene uncertain. Trimming shortened V by 3 bases and J by 7 bases, and 4 bases separated the two germline ends. Germline-derived CDR1 and CDR2 are MDHEN and SYDVKM. CDR3 length equals 11 residues. CDR3 in DNA: TGTGCCAGCAGTTTGACAAATGAGCAGTTCTTC. Amino acids: CASSLTNEQFF. The full variable domain, completed using reference TRBV28 and TRBJ2-1, is DVKVTQSSRYLVKRTGEKVFLECVQDMDHENMFWYRQDPGLGLRLIYFSYDVKMKEKGDIPEGYSVSREKKERFSLILESASTNQTSMYLCASSLTNEQFFGPGTRLTVL.

The count of this clone is one. CDR3 residues: CASSLGTSGIHNEQFF. CDR3 bases: TGTGCCAGCAGCTTAGGGACTAGCGGGATCCACAATGAGCAGTTCTTC. The genes are TRBV11-2 and TRBJ2-1; 12 bases fit TRBD2. CDR1 and CDR2 from the germline V gene are SGHAT and FQNNGV. The CDR3 is 16 residues long. With V trimmed by 1 base and J by 5 bases, 3 bases remained unmatched.

J is TRBJ2-5 and V is TRBV28, with D uncertain. This CDR3 has 13 amino acids. V lost 8 bases and J lost 4, with 14 bases in between. CDR1 and CDR2 from the germline V gene are MDHEN and SYDVKM. The chain's CDR3 is CASVGQAGETQYF. The CDR3 nucleotides are TGTGCCAGCGTGGGCCAGGCAGGAGAGACCCAGTACTTC.

The V call is TRBV9, the J call TRBJ2-1; D gene unclear. Germline V gene data show CDR1 as SGDLS and CDR2 as YYNGEE. This CDR3 is 15 amino acids long. The V gene lost 0 bases and the J gene lost 3 bases, with 10 bases spanning the gap. CDR3 residues: CASSVESDFYNEQFF. In nucleotides, the CDR3 is TGTGCCAGCAGCGTAGAAAGCGATTTCTACAATGAGCAGTTCTTC. Full variable domain (rest looked up from reference TRBV9 and TRBJ2-1): DSGVTQTPKHLITATGQRVTLRCSPRSGDLSVYWYQQSLDQGLQFLIQYYNGEERAKGNILERFSAQQFPDLHSELNLSSLELGDSALYFCASSVESDFYNEQFFGPGTRLTVL.

The chain carries TRBV7-4 and TRBJ1-3, with 7 positions matching TRBD1. The CDR3 covers 13 residues. J gave up 4 bases and V 9 bases, and 6 bases lay outside the gene matches. Germline V CDR1 and CDR2: SGHVT, SQSDAQ. The CDR3 sequence: CASDRDPGNTIYF. The CDR3 DNA is TGTGCCAGTGACAGGGATCCAGGAAACACCATATATTTT.

The CDR3 loop reads CASSLKGAGEKLFF. The CDR3, as DNA: TGCGCCAGCAGCTTGAAGGGGGCGGGTGAAAAACTGTTTTTT. The chain links TRBV5-1 to TRBJ1-4; 7 bases align to TRBD1. Unmatched junction bases numbered 4, after V lost 1 base and J lost 7 bases. This CDR3 is 14 amino acids long. Germline CDR1 SGHRS, CDR2 YFSETQ.

This clone came up once. The J gene is TRBJ1-1, the V gene TRBV7-9; a possible D gene is TRBD1 (5 bases). The germline V gene has CDR1 SEHNR and CDR2 FQNEAQ (reference sequence). V lost 1 base, J lost 0 bases, and 9 bases lay in between. The CDR3 runs 15 residues. CDR3 DNA: TGTGCCAGCAGCTTAGTCACGGGGGTGAACACTGAAGCTTTCTTT. Translated: CASSLVTGVNTEAFF.

The chain combines TRBV15 with TRBJ2-1; 10 nucleotides align to TRBD2. CDR3 length equals 17 residues. CDR1 is LNHNV, CDR2 YYDKDF, per germline (reference sequence). Trimming took 0 bases from V and 4 from J; bases not matched to a gene: 6. In DNA, the CDR3 is TGTGCCACCAGCAGAGACCCAGGACTAGCGGAATACAATGAGCAGTTCTTC. Protein: CATSRDPGLAEYNEQFF.

The chain is built from TRBV5-1 and TRBJ2-2, with D possibly TRBD1 on 6 matching bases. The V end was cut by 0 bases, the J end by 4 bases, with 13 bases between. Germline V gene lookup returns CDR1 SGHRS and CDR2 YFSETQ. CDR3 length: 16 residues. The CDR3 sequence: CASSLAQGWSTGELFF. The CDR3 DNA reads TGCGCCAGCAGCTTGGCGCAGGGGTGGAGCACCGGGGAGCTGTTTTTT.

The chain recombines TRBV21-1 with TRBJ2-7. TRBV21-1 is shown as a pseudogene. This CDR3 is built from 12 residues. CDR3 sequence reads: CASSKRHYEQYF. The CDR3 DNA follows: TGTGCCAGCAGCAAAAGGCACTACGAGCAGTACTTC.

A few counts support this clone. This chain joins TRBV7-9 and TRBJ2-7; TRBD2 might be the D (5 bases). The CDR3 is 13 residues long. Trimming stripped 1 base from V and 7 bases from J, with 11 bases between. CDR1 is SEHNR, CDR2 FQNEAQ, per germline (reference sequence). CDR3 loop: CASSLERFKEQYF. The CDR3 DNA sequence: TGTGCCAGCAGCTTAGAGCGGTTTAAGGAGCAGTACTTC.

This clone came up once. The chain uses TRBV6-6 and TRBJ2-3; the D is unclear. The V end lost 0 bases, the J end lost 3 bases, and 10 bases lay between the germline ends. Germline V gives CDR1 MNHNY, CDR2 SVGAGI (reference sequence). The CDR3 is 15 residues long. The DNA of the CDR3 is TGTGCCAGCAGTTACTCTCCCCCAGGAACAGATACGCAGTATTTT. Translating gives CASSYSPPGTDTQYF.

This clone appeared a single time. J is TRBJ2-3 and V is TRBV5-1, with D perhaps TRBD2 (6 bases). Trimming left V 6 bases short and J 8 bases short, with 22 bases between. The CDR3 spans 15 residues. Germline V gene data show CDR1 as SGHRS and CDR2 as YFSETQ. CDR3 region: CASKVSAGPEGTQYF. DNA for the CDR3: TGCGCCAGCAAAGTTAGCGCGGGACCCGAAGGTACGCAGTATTTT.